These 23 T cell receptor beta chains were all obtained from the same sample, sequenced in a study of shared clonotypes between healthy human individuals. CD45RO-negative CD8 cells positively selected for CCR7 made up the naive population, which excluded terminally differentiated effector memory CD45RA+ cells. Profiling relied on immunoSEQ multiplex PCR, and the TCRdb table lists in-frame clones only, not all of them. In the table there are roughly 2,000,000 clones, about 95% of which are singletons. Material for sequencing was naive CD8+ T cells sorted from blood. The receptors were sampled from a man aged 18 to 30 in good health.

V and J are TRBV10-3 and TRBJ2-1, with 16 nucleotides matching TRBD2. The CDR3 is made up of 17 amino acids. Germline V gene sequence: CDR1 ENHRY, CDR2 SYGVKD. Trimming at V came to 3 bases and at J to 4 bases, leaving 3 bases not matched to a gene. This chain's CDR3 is CAISDPGLAGGYNEQFF. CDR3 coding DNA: TGTGCCATCAGTGACCCGGGACTAGCGGGAGGGTACAATGAGCAGTTCTTC.

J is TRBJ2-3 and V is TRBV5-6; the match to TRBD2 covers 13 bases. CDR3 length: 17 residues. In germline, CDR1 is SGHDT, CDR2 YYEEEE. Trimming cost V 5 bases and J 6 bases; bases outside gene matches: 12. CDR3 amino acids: CASRAGLAGPVRDTQYF. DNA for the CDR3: TGTGCCAGCAGGGCGGGACTAGCGGGACCAGTAAGGGATACGCAGTATTTT. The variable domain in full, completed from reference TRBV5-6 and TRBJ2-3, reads DAGVTQSPTHLIKTRGQQVTLRCSPKSGHDTVSWYQQALGQGPQFIFQYYEEEERQRGNFPDRFSGHQFPNYSSELNVNALLLGDSALYLCASRAGLAGPVRDTQYFGPGTRLTVL.

The CDR3: CASSLVGVYADTQYF. The CDR3 DNA reads TGTGCCAGCAGTTTAGTGGGAGTGTATGCAGATACGCAGTATTTT. This chain uses TRBV28 with TRBJ2-3; D is perhaps TRBD2 (5 bases). The V end was cut by 2 bases, the J end by 4 bases, with 13 bases between. Germline CDR1 and CDR2: MDHEN and SYDVKM. This CDR3 has 15 residues. Variable domain in full (rest from reference TRBV28 and TRBJ2-3): DVKVTQSSRYLVKRTGEKVFLECVQDMDHENMFWYRQDPGLGLRLIYFSYDVKMKEKGDIPEGYSVSREKKERFSLILESASTNQTSMYLCASSLVGVYADTQYFGPGTRLTVL.

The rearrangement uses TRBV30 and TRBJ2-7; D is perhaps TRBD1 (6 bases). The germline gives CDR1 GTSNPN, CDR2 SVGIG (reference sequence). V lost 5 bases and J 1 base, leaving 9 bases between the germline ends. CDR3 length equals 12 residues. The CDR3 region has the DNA TGTGCCTGGGGGGACATTTCCTACGAGCAGTACTTC. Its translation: CAWGDISYEQYF.

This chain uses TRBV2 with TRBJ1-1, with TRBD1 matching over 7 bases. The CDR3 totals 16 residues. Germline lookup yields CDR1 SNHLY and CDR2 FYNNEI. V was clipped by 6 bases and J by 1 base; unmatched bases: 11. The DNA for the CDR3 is TGTGCCAGCAGCGGTGAGGGGGCCACGGGGAACACTGAAGCTTTCTTT. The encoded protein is CASSGEGATGNTEAFF.

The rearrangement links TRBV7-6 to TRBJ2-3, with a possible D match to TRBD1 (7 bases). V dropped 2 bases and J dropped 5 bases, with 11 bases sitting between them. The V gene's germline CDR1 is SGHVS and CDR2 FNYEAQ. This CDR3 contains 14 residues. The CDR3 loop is CASSLSGGRDTQYF. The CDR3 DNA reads TGTGCCAGCAGCTTATCAGGGGGGAGAGATACGCAGTATTTT.

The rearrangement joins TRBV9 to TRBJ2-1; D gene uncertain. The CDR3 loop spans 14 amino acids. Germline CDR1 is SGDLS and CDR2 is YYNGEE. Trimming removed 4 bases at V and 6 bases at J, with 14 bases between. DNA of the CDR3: TGTGCCAGCAGCTCTCGACTCGGTCGCAATGAGCAGTTCTTC. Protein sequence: CASSSRLGRNEQFF.

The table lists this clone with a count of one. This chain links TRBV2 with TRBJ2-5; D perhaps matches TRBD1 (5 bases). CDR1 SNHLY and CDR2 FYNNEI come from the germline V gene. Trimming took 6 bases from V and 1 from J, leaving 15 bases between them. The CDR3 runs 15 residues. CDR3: CASSVILDSQETQYF. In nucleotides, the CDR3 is TGTGCCAGCAGCGTAATCCTAGACAGCCAAGAGACCCAGTACTTC. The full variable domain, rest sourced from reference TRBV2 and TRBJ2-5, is EPEVTQTPSHQVTQMGQEVILRCVPISNHLYFYWYRQILGQKVEFLVSFYNNEISEKSEIFDDQFSVERPDGSNFTLKIRSTKLEDSAMYFCASSVILDSQETQYFGPGTRLLVL.

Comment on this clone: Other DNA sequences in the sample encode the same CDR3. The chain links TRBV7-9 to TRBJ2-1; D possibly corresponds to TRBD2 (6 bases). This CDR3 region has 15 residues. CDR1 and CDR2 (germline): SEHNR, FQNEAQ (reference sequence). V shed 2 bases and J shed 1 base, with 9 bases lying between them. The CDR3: CASSLPGSSYNEQFF. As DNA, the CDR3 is TGTGCCAGCAGCTTACCCGGGAGTTCCTACAATGAGCAGTTCTTC. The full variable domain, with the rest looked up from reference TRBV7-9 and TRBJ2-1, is DTGVSQNPRHKITKRGQNVTFRCDPISEHNRLYWYRQTLGQGPEFLTYFQNEAQLEKSRLLSDRFSAERPKGSFSTLEIQRTEQGDSAMYLCASSLPGSSYNEQFFGPGTRLTVL.

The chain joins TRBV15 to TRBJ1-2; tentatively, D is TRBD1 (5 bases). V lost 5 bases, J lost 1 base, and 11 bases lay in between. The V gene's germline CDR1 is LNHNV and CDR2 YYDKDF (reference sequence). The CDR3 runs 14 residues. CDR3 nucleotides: TGTGCCACCAGCGAAGACAGATTTAACTATGGCTACACCTTC. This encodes CATSEDRFNYGYTF.

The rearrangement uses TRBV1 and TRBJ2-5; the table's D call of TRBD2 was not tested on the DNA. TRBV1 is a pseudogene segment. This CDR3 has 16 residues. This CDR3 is CTSSHRAGERWETQYF. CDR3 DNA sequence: TGCACCAGCAGCCATCGAGCGGGGGAGCGCTGGGAGACCCAGTACTTC.

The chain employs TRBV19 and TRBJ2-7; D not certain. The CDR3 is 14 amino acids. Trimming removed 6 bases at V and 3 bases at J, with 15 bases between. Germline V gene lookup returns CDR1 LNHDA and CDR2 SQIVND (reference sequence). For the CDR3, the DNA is TGTGCCAGTAGCGCTAAATCTCCTCTCTACGAGCAGTACTTC. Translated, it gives CASSAKSPLYEQYF.

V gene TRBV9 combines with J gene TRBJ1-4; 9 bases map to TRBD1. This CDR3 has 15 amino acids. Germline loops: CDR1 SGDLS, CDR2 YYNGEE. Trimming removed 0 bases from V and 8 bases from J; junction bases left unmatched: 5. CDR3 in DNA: TGTGCCAGCAGCGTAGTGGGGACAGGGCAGGAAAAACTGTTTTTT. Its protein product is CASSVVGTGQEKLFF.

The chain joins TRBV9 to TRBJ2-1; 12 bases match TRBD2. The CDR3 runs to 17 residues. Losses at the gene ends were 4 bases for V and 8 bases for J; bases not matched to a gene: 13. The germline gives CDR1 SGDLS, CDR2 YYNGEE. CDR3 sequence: CASSNPARLAGVDEQFF. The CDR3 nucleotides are TGTGCCAGCAGCAACCCCGCCCGACTAGCGGGAGTGGATGAGCAGTTCTTC.

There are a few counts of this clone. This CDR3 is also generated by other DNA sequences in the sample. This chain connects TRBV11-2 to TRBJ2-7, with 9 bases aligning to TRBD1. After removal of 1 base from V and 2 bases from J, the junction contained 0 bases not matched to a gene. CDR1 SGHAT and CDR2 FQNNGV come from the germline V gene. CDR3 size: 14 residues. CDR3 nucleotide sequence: TGTGCCAGCAGCTTAGGACAGGGGGCCTACGAGCAGTACTTC. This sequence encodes CASSLGQGAYEQYF.

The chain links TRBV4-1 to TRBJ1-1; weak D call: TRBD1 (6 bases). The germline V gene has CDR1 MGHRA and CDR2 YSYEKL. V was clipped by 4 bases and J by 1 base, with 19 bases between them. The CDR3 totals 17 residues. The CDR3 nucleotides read TGCGCCAGCAGCCCAGGCAGGGATGGGGGCCCGAACACTGAAGCTTTCTTT. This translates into CASSPGRDGGPNTEAFF.

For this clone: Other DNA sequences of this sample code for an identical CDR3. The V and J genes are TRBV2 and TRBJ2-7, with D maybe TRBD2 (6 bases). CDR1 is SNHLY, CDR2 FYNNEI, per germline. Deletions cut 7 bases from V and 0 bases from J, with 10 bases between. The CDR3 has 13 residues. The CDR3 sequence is CASTGGSSYEQYF. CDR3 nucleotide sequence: TGTGCCAGCACCGGGGGAAGCTCCTACGAGCAGTACTTC.

CDR3 DNA: TGTGCCAGCTCACTCACAGGGGCGGCCACTGAAGCTTTCTTT. Protein sequence: CASSLTGAATEAFF. The chain couples TRBV18 to TRBJ1-1, with 7 bases matching TRBD1. The CDR3 is made up of 14 amino acids. Germline trimming cut 4 bases from V and 4 bases from J; bases unmatched to any gene: 6. Germline CDR1 reads KGHSH; CDR2 reads LQKENI. Drawing the rest from reference TRBV18 and TRBJ1-1, the complete variable domain is NAGVMQNPRHLVRRRGQEARLRCSPMKGHSHVYWYRQLPEEGLKFMVYLQKENIIDESGMPKERFSAEFPKEGPSILRIQQVVRGDSAAYFCASSLTGAATEAFFGQGTRLTVV.

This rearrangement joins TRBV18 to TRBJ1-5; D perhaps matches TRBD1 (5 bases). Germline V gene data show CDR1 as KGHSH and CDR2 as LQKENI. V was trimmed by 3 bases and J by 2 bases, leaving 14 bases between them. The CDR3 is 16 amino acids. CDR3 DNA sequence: TGTGCCAGCTCACCCGAGAAGGGGCTCGGCAATCAGCCCCAGCATTTT. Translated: CASSPEKGLGNQPQHF.

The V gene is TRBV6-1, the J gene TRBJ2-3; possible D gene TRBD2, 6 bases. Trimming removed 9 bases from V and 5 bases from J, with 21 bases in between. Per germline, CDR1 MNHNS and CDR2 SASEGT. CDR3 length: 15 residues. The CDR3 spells CASQSRGVLGDTQYF. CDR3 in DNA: TGTGCCAGTCAATCGCGGGGTGTACTGGGAGATACGCAGTATTTT.

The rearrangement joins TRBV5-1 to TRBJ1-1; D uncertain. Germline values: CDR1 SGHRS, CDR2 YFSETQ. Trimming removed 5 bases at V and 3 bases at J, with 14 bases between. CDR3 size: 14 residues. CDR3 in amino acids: CASSRTNSDTEAFF. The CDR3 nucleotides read TGCGCCAGCAGTAGGACCAATTCGGACACTGAAGCTTTCTTT. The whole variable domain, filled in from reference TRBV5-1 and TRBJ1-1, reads KAGVTQTPRYLIKTRGQQVTLSCSPISGHRSVSWYQQTPGQGLQFLFEYFSETQRNKGNFPGRFSGRQFSNSRSEMNVSTLELGDSALYLCASSRTNSDTEAFFGQGTRLTVV.

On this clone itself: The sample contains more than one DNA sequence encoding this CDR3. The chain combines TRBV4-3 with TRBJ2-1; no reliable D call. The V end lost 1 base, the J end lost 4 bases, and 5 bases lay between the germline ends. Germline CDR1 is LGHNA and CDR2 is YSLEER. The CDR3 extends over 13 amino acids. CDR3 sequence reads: CASSQVLYNEQFF. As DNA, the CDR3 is TGCGCCAGCAGCCAAGTCTTGTACAATGAGCAGTTCTTC.

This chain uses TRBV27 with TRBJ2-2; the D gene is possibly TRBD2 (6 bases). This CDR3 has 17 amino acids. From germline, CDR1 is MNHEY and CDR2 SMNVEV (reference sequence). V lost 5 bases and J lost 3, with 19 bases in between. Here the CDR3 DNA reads TGTGCCAGCAGTCCGAACTCGGGGTGGGGGGACACCGGGGAGCTGTTTTTT. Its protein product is CASSPNSGWGDTGELFF.